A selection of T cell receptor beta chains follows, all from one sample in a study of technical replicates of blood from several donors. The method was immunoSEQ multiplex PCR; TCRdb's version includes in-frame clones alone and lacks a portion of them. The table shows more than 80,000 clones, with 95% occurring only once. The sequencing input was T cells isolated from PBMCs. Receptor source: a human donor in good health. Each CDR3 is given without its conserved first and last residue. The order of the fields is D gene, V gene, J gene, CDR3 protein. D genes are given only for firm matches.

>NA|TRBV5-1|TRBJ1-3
ASSVGQSNTIY
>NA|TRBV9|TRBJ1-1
ASSVVVGDIRTEAF
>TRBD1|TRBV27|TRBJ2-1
ASSLSPGGNEQF
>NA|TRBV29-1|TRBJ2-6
STSGTPDSGANVLT
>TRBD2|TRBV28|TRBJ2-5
ASSPELAGGQETQY
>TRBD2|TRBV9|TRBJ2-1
ASSVSRDYLYNEQF
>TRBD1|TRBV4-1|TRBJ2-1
ASSQPFPGQGGWGEQF
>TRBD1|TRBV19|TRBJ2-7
ASSIGTGSPYEQY
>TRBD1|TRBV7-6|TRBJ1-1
ASKQGGHTEAF
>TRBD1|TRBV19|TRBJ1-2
ASMEDRAYGYT
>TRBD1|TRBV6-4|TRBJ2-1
ASSGQGGNEQF
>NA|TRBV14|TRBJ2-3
ASSRISSGTDTQY
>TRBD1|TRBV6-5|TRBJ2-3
ASSRDRGRADTQY
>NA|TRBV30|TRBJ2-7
AWSSTLHEQY
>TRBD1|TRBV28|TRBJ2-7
ASSVDRVYEQY
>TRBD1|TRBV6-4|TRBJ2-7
ASSSGTGSYEQY
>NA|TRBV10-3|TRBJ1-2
AISEGGGDYGYT
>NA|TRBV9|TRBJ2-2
ASSVGASGELF
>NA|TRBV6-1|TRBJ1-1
ASSVLITGNTEAF
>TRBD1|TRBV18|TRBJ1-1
ASSPRDRGSHTEAF
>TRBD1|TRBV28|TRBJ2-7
ASRTPGQGFYEQY
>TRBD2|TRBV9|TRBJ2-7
ASSVATSDYYEQY
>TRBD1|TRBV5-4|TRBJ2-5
ASSYDRVGTQY
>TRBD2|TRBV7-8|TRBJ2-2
ASSELGLAGNTGELF
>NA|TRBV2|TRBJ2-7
ASSEQAIQGSSYEQY
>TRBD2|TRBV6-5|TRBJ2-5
ASRGTTQETQY
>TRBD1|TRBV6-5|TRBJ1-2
ASNPSGTGSHGYT
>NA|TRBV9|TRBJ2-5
ASRPSGEETQY
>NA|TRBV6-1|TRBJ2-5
ASSASRGEGETQY
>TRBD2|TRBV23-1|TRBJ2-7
ASSHPGGRNEQY
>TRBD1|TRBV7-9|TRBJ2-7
ASSFWDRDHEQY
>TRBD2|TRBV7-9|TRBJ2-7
ASSLSLAGFEQY
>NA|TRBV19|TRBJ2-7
ASMPHASAYEQY
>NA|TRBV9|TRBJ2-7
ASSVGDIPSGGRYEQY
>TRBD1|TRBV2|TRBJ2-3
ASSWTGGDTQY
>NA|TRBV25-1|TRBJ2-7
ASSDDSLISYEQY
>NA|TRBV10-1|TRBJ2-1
ATSLGAEYNEQF
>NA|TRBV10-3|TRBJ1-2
AITSALANYGYT
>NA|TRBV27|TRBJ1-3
ASSPIDRTGNTIY
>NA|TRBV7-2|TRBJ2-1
ASSLEGGGSGPYNEQF
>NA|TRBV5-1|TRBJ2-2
ASSPYGTNTGELF
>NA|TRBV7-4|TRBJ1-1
ASSYRLNRKNTEAF
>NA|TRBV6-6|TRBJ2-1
ASSYSREQF
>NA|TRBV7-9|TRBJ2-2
ASSSDSYTGELF